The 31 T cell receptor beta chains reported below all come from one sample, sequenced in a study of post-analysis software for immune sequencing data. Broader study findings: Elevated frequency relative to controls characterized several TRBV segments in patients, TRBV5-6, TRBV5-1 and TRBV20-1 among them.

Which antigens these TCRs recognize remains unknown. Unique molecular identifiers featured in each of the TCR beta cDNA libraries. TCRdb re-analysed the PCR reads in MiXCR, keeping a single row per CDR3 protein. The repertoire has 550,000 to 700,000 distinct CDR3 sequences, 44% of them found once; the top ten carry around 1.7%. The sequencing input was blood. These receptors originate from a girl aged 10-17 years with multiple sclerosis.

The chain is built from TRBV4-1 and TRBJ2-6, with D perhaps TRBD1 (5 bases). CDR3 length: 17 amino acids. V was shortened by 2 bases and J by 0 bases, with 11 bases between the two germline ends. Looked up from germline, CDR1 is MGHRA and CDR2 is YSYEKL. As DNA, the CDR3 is TGCGCCAGCAGCCAACAGGGCCGAGGCTCTGGGGCCAACGTCCTGACTTTC. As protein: CASSQQGRGSGANVLTF.

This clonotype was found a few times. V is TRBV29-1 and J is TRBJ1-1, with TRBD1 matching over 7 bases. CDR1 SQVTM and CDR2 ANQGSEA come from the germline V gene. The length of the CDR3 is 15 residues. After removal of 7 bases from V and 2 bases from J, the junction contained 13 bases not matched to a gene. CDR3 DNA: TGCAGCGGGAGCTATTCCGGGACAGCAAACACTGAAGCTTTCTTT. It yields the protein CSGSYSGTANTEAFF.

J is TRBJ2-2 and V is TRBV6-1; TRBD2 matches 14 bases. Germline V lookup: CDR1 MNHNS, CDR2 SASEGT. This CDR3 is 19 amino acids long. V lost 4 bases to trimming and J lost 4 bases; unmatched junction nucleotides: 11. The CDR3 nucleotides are TGTGCCAGCAGTGCCTCCCTCGGGACTAGCGGGAGAAGCACCGGGGAGCTGTTTTTT. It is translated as CASSASLGTSGRSTGELFF.

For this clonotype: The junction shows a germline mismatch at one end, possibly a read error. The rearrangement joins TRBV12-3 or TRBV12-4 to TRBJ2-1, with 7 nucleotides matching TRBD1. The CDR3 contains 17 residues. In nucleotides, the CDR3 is TGTGCCAGCGGTTTAGTCGTCTCAGGGGGTACTTACAATGAGCAGTTCTTC. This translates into CASGLVVSGGTYNEQFF.

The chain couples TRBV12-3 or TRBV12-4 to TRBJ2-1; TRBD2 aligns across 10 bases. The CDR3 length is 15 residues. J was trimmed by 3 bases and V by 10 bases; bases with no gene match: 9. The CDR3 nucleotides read TGTGCCACCTCACTAGCGGGAAGTTTCTACAATGAGCAGTTCTTC. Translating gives CATSLAGSFYNEQFF.

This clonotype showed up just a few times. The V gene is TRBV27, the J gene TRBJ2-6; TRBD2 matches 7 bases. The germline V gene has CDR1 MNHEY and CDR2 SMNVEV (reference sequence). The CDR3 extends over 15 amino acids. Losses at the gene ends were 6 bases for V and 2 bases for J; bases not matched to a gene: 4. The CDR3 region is CASRRGGAGANVLTF. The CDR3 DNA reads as TGTGCCAGCAGAAGGGGAGGGGCTGGGGCCAACGTCCTGACTTTC.

This chain's CDR3 is CASSSPGELLSETQYF. The CDR3 DNA is TGTGCCAGCAGCTCGCCCGGTGAGCTCTTGTCAGAGACCCAGTACTTC. The chain carries TRBV13 and TRBJ2-5; D uncertain. Per germline, CDR1 PRHDT and CDR2 FYEKMQ (reference sequence). This CDR3 is 16 amino acids long. Trimming shortened V by 4 bases and J by 4 bases, and 19 bases separated the two germline ends.

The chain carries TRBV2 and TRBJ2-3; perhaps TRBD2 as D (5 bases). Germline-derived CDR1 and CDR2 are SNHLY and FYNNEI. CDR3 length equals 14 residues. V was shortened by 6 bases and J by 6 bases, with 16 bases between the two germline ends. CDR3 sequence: CASSRVGGLDTQYF. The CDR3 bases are TGTGCCAGCAGCCGCGTCGGAGGTCTTGATACGCAGTATTTT.

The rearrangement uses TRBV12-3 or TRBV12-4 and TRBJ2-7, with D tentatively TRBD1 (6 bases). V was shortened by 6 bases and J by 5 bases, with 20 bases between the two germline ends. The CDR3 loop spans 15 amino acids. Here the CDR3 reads CASSFTGRSEDEQYF. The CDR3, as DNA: TGTGCCAGCAGCTTCACAGGGCGTAGTGAGGACGAGCAGTACTTC.

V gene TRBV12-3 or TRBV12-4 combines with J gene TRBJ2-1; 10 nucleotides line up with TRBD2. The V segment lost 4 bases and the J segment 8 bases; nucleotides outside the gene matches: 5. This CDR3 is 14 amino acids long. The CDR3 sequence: CASSSRLAGDEQFF. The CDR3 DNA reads TGTGCCAGCAGTTCCCGTCTAGCGGGAGATGAGCAGTTCTTC.

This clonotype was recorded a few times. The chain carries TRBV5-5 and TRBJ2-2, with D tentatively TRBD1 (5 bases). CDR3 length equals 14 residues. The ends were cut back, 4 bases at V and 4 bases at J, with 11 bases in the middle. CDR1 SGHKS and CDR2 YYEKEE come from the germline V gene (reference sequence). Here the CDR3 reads CASSRGPITGELFF. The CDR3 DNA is TGTGCCAGCAGCAGGGGTCCGATCACCGGGGAGCTGTTTTTT. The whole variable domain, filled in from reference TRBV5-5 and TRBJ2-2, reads DAGVTQSPTHLIKTRGQQVTLRCSPISGHKSVSWYQQVLGQGPQFIFQYYEKEERGRGNFPDRFSARQFPNYSSELNVNALLLGDSALYLCASSRGPITGELFFGEGSRLTVL.

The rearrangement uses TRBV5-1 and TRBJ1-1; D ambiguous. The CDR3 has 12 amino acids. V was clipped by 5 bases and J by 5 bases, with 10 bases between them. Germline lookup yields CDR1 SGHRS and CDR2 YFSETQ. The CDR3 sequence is CASSSRGTEAFF. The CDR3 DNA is TGCGCCAGCAGTTCACGAGGAACTGAAGCTTTCTTT.

The CDR3 bases are TGTGCCAGCAGTGACCCGGGACTCATAGATACGCAGTATTTT. It yields the protein CASSDPGLIDTQYF. The J gene is TRBJ2-3, the V gene TRBV6-5; perhaps TRBD2 as D (6 bases). CDR1 is MNHEY and CDR2 is SVGAGI in the germline V gene. The CDR3 is made up of 14 amino acids. V was shortened by 5 bases and J by 5 bases, with 14 bases between the two germline ends.

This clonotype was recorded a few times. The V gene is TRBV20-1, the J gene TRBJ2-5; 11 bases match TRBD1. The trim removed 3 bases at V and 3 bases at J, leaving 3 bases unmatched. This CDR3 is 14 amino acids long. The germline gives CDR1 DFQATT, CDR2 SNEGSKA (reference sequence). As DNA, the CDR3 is TGCAGTGCTAGCCGGGGACAGGGGGAAGAGACCCAGTACTTC. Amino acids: CSASRGQGEETQYF.

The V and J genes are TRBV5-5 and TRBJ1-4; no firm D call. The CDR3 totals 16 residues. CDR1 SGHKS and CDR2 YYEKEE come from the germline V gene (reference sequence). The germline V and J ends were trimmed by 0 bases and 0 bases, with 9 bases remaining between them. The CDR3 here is CASSLGNSATNEKLFF. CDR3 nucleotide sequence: TGTGCCAGCAGCTTGGGGAACAGTGCAACTAATGAAAAACTGTTTTTT. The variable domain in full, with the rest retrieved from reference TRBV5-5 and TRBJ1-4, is DAGVTQSPTHLIKTRGQQVTLRCSPISGHKSVSWYQQVLGQGPQFIFQYYEKEERGRGNFPDRFSARQFPNYSSELNVNALLLGDSALYLCASSLGNSATNEKLFFGSGTQLSVL.

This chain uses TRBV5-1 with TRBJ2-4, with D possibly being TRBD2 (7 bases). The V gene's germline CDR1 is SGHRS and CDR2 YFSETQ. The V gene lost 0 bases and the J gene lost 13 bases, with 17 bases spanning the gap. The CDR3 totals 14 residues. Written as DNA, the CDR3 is TGCGCCAGCAGCTTGGAGGGGGGGACCTACAAGCAGTACTTC. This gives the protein CASSLEGGTYKQYF. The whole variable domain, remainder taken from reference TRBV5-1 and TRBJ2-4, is KAGVTQTPRYLIKTRGQQVTLSCSPISGHRSVSWYQQTPGQGLQFLFEYFSETQRNKGNFPGRFSGRQFSNSRSEMNVSTLELGDSALYLCASSLEGGTYKQYFGAGTRLSVL.

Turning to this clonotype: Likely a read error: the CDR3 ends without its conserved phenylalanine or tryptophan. The CDR3 sequence: CASSLSADYGYTC. In nucleotides, the CDR3 is TGTGCCAGCAGTTTATCGGCAGACTATGGCTACACCTGC. V is TRBV27 and J is TRBJ1-2; no firm D call. V dropped 0 bases and J dropped 3 bases, with 5 bases sitting between them. The CDR3 has 13 residues. Germline CDR1 reads MNHEY; CDR2 reads SMNVEV (reference sequence).

CDR3 amino acids: CSVQGDRGGEQYF. The CDR3 nucleotides are TGCAGCGTCCAGGGGGACAGGGGCGGCGAGCAGTACTTC. This chain connects TRBV29-1 to TRBJ2-7; TRBD1 agrees at 10 bases. The CDR3 runs 13 residues. Trimming took 6 bases from V and 6 from J; bases not matched to a gene: 8. Looked up from germline, CDR1 is SQVTM and CDR2 is ANQGSEA.

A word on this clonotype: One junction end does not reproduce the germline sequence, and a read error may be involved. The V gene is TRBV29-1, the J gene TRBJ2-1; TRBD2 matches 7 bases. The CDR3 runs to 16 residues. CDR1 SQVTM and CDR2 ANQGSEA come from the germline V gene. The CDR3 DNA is TGCAGCGTTGGCAACCTAGCGGCGGGGATTTACATTGAGCAGTTCTTC. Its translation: CSVGNLAAGIYIEQFF.

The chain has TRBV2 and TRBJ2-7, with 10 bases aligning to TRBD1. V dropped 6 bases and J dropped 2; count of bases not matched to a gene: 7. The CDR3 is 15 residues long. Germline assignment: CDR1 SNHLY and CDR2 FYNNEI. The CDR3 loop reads CASRKDRGEAYEQYF. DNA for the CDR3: TGTGCCAGCAGGAAGGACAGGGGGGAAGCCTACGAGCAGTACTTC.

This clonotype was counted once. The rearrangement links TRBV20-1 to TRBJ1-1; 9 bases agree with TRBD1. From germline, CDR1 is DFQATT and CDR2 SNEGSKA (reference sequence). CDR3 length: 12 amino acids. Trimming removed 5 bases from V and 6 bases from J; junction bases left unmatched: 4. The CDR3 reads CSAYDRGAEAFF. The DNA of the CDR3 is TGCAGTGCTTATGACAGGGGGGCTGAAGCTTTCTTT.

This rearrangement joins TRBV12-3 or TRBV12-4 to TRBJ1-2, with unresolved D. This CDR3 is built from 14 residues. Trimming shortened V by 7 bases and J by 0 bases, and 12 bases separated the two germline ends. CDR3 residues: CASTYLATNYGYTF. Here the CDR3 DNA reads TGTGCCAGCACCTACTTAGCTACTAACTATGGCTACACCTTC.

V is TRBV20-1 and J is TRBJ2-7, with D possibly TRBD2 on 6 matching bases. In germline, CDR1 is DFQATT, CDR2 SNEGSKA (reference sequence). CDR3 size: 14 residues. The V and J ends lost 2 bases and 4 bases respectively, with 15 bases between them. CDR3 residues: CSARRPGLMYEQYF. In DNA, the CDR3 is TGCAGTGCTAGACGACCGGGACTGATGTACGAGCAGTACTTC.

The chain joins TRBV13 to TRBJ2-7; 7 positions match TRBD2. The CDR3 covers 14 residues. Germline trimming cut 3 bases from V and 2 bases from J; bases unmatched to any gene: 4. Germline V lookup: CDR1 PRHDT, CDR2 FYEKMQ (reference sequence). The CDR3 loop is CASSLGGRPYEQYF. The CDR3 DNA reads TGTGCCAGCAGCTTGGGAGGGAGACCCTACGAGCAGTACTTC. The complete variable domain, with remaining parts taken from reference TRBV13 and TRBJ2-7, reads AAGVIQSPRHLIKEKRETATLKCYPIPRHDTVYWYQQGPGQDPQFLISFYEKMQSDKGSIPDRFSAQQFSDYHSELNMSSLELGDSALYFCASSLGGRPYEQYFGPGTRLTVT.

CDR3 in amino acids: CASRSIFGTSGETNEQFF. The CDR3 nucleotides are TGTGCCAGCAGATCGATTTTTGGGACTAGCGGTGAAACCAATGAGCAGTTCTTC. This chain links TRBV7-9 with TRBJ2-1; 11 nucleotides line up with TRBD2. CDR1 and CDR2 (germline): SEHNR, FQNEAQ (reference sequence). This CDR3 has 18 amino acids. V was clipped by 6 bases and J by 6 bases; unmatched bases: 16.

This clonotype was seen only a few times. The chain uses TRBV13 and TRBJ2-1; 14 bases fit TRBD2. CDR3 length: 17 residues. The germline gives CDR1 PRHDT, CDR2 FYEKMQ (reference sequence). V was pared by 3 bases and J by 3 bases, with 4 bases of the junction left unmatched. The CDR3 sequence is CASSFGLAGGHYNEQFF. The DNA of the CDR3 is TGTGCCAGCAGCTTCGGACTAGCGGGGGGACACTACAATGAGCAGTTCTTC. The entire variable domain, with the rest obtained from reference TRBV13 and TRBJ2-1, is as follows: AAGVIQSPRHLIKEKRETATLKCYPIPRHDTVYWYQQGPGQDPQFLISFYEKMQSDKGSIPDRFSAQQFSDYHSELNMSSLELGDSALYFCASSFGLAGGHYNEQFFGPGTRLTVL.

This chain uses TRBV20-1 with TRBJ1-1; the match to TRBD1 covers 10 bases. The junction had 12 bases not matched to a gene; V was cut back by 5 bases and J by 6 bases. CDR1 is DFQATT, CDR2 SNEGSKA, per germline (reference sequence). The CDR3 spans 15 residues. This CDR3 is CSARAIRDRGAEAFF. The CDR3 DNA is TGCAGTGCTCGCGCCATCCGGGACAGGGGCGCTGAAGCTTTCTTT.

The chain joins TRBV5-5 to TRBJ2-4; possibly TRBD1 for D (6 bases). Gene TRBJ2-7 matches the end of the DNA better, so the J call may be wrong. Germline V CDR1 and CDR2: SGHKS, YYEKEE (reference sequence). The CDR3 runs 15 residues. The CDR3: CASSLGGQTTYEQYF. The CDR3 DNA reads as TGTGCCAGCAGCTTGGGAGGACAGACGACCTACGAGCAGTACTTC.

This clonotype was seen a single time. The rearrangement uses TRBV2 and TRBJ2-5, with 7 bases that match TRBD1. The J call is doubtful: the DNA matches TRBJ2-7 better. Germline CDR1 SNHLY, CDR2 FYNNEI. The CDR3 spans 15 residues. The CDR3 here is CASSGTGARRYEQYF. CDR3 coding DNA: TGTGCCAGCAGTGGAACAGGGGCCCGCAGATACGAGCAGTACTTC.

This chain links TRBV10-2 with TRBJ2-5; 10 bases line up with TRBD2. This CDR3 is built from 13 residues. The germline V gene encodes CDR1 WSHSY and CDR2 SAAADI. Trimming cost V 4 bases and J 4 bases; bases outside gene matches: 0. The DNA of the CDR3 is TGCGCCAGCAGTGGACTAGCGGGAGAGACCCAGTACTTC. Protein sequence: CASSGLAGETQYF.

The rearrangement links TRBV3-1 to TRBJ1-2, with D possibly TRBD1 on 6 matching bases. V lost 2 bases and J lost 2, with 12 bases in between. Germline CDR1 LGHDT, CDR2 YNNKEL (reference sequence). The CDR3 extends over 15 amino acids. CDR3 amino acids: CASSQFSGANYGYTF. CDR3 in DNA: TGTGCCAGCAGCCAATTTTCGGGGGCCAACTATGGCTACACCTTC.